In this sample, the clone carrying this TCR beta chain turned up once. The sample is drawn from a study of cytomegalovirus exposure and HLA in healthy donors. PCR involved 60 Vbeta and 13 Jbeta primers. Sequenced by immunoSEQ multiplex PCR; TCRdb stores in-frame clones only, minus some. The sample carries under 150,000 clones, 78% recorded once. The V end lost 7 bases, the J end lost 4 bases, and 11 bases lay between the germline ends. The CDR3 has 13 residues. CDR1 is SQVTM, CDR2 ANQGSEA, per germline. V and J are TRBV29-1 and TRBJ2-6, with D hard to call. Material: PBMCs. The TCR sequence derives from a woman under 30 in good health and CMV-seronegative. CDR3 residues: CSAYSSGANVLTF. CDR3 sequence (DNA): TGCAGCGCCTACTCTTCGGGGGCCAACGTCCTGACTTTC.